This note documents a single T cell receptor (beta chain) sequence. Generated by immunoSEQ multiplex PCR, the TCRdb table keeps only in-frame clones and is missing some. The sample consists of about 330,000 clones, about 90% of them appearing once. The data originate from a study of blood T cell repertoires in COVID-19. Study-level background: PBMCs, B-cell-depleted T cells, or T cells provided the cDNA or gDNA that made up the material.

Germline loops: CDR1 SGHRS, CDR2 YFSETQ. The CDR3 has 16 amino acids. The V gene end was trimmed by 6 bases and the J gene end by 2 bases; junction bases not matched to a gene: 9. Sample: PBMCs or T cells enriched from blood (not recorded which). V is TRBV5-1 and J is TRBJ2-2, with TRBD2 identical over 8 bases. The TCR originated in a young man who had recovered from COVID-19. The DNA for the CDR3 is TGCGCCAGCAACACGGGGGGGCCGGAAAACACCGGGGAGCTGTTTTTT. It is translated as CASNTGGPENTGELFF.